A selection of T cell receptor beta chains follows, all from one sample in a study of blood T cell repertoires in COVID-19. Profiled with immunoSEQ multiplex PCR; TCRdb holds only in-frame clones, not every one. The sample carries about 330,000 clones, over 75% recorded once. Sequencing was done on a sample of peripheral blood. The receptors stem from a woman aged 45-59 years with active or convalescent COVID-19. CDR3s include the opening cysteine and the closing phenylalanine or tryptophan. The order of the fields is clone size, D gene, J gene, V gene, CDR3 protein, CDR3 DNA. D genes are given only for firm matches. Some rows mark clone size as missing; the rest say once, few, many or name a class of expanded clone.

size: .
D: TRBD2
J: TRBJ2-7
V: TRBV3-1/TRBV3-2
CDR3: CASSQRGSGRAPEQYF
DNA: TGTGCCAGCAGCCAGCGGGGCAGCGGGAGGGCACCCGAGCAGTACTTC

size: .
D: .
J: TRBJ1-1
V: TRBV4-1
CDR3: CASSHDRSPNTEAFF
DNA: TGCGCCAGCAGCCATGACAGGTCACCGAACACTGAAGCTTTCTTT

size: .
D: .
J: TRBJ2-5
V: TRBV7-2
CDR3: CASSLAVRVTETQYF
DNA: TGTGCCAGCAGCTTAGCTGTCAGGGTCACAGAGACCCAGTACTTC

size: .
D: .
J: TRBJ1-5
V: TRBV12-1
CDR3: CASSFLGGQGNQPQHF
DNA: TGTGCCAGCAGCTTTTTGGGCGGACAGGGGAATCAGCCCCAGCATTTT

size: .
D: TRBD2
J: TRBJ2-4
V: TRBV4-1
CDR3: CASSQDKSGTRGKNIQYF
DNA: TGCGCCAGCAGCCAAGATAAGAGCGGGACTAGGGGCAAAAACATTCAGTACTTC

size: .
D: TRBD2
J: TRBJ2-2
V: TRBV6-1
CDR3: CASSVSFRLAGNTGELFF
DNA: TGTGCCAGCAGTGTCTCGTTTAGGCTAGCGGGGAACACCGGGGAGCTGTTTTTT

size: .
D: TRBD1
J: TRBJ2-5
V: TRBV19
CDR3: CASSMRTGGRETQYF
DNA: TGTGCCAGTAGTATGCGGACAGGGGGCAGGGAGACCCAGTACTTC

size: once
D: .
J: TRBJ1-5
V: TRBV7-9
CDR3: CASSSPGSRQPQHF
DNA: TGTGCCAGCAGCTCCCCGGGGTCTCGGCAGCCCCAGCATTTT

size: .
D: TRBD1
J: TRBJ1-1
V: TRBV5-5
CDR3: CASSSGTALPNTEAFF
DNA: TGTGCCAGCAGCTCCGGGACAGCCCTTCCGAACACTGAAGCTTTCTTT

size: .
D: TRBD1
J: TRBJ2-7
V: TRBV5-4
CDR3: CASSLPGQGAYEQYF
DNA: TGTGCCAGCAGCTTGCCGGGACAGGGGGCCTACGAGCAGTACTTC

size: .
D: .
J: TRBJ1-3
V: TRBV19
CDR3: CASSASDSISGNTIYF
DNA: TGTGCCAGTAGTGCATCAGACAGTATCTCTGGAAACACCATATATTTT

size: .
D: .
J: TRBJ2-5
V: TRBV4-3
CDR3: CASSQEIRGLPYQETQYF
DNA: TGCGCCAGCAGCCAAGAGATTCGCGGGCTACCGTACCAAGAGACCCAGTACTTC

size: .
D: .
J: TRBJ2-2
V: TRBV27
CDR3: CASSPGGELFF
DNA: TGTGCCAGCAGTCCCGGCGGGGAGCTGTTTTTT

size: .
D: TRBD1
J: TRBJ2-7
V: TRBV9
CDR3: CASSVEGTGTLEQYF
DNA: TGTGCCAGCAGCGTAGAGGGGACAGGGACCCTCGAGCAGTACTTC

size: .
D: .
J: TRBJ2-7
V: TRBV24-1
CDR3: CATSDPPGPAGYEQYF
DNA: TGTGCCACCAGTGATCCACCCGGACCCGCGGGGTACGAGCAGTACTTC

size: .
D: .
J: TRBJ1-1
V: TRBV7-2
CDR3: CASSLARNTEAFF
DNA: TGTGCCAGCAGCCTCGCGAGGAACACTGAAGCTTTCTTT

size: .
D: .
J: TRBJ1-5
V: TRBV19
CDR3: CASTDSGGINQPQHF
DNA: TGTGCCAGTACCGACAGCGGGGGGATCAATCAGCCCCAGCATTTT

size: .
D: TRBD2
J: TRBJ2-7
V: TRBV5-1
CDR3: CASSLGNLAGASEQYF
DNA: TGCGCCAGCAGCTTGGGTAATCTAGCGGGAGCGTCCGAGCAGTACTTC

size: .
D: TRBD2
J: TRBJ2-7
V: TRBV4-1
CDR3: CASSQGREGSSYEQYF
DNA: TGCGCCAGCAGCCAAGGCAGGGAGGGTTCCTCCTACGAGCAGTACTTC

size: .
D: .
J: TRBJ2-2
V: TRBV28
CDR3: CASSLSAGKFTGELFF
DNA: TGTGCCAGCAGTTTATCGGCGGGCAAATTCACCGGGGAGCTGTTTTTT

size: .
D: .
J: TRBJ2-3
V: TRBV9
CDR3: CASSVPMVDSFTDTQYF
DNA: TGTGCCAGCAGCGTACCCATGGTGGACTCGTTCACAGATACGCAGTATTTT

size: .
D: TRBD1
J: TRBJ1-1
V: TRBV19
CDR3: CASRGQGNAEAFF
DNA: TGTGCCAGTAGAGGACAGGGAAACGCTGAAGCTTTCTTT

size: .
D: TRBD1
J: TRBJ2-7
V: TRBV5-1
CDR3: CASSLGGQYEQYF
DNA: TGCGCCAGCAGCTTGGGGGGACAGTACGAGCAGTACTTC

size: few
D: .
J: TRBJ1-1
V: TRBV5-1
CDR3: CASSLGTAMNTEAFF
DNA: TGCGCCAGCAGCTTGGGGACAGCGATGAACACTGAAGCTTTCTTT

size: .
D: .
J: TRBJ2-2
V: TRBV9
CDR3: CASSVGVGELFF
DNA: TGTGCCAGCAGCGTAGGAGTCGGGGAGCTGTTTTTT

size: .
D: TRBD1
J: TRBJ2-7
V: TRBV2
CDR3: CASSVRTGSVEQYF
DNA: TGTGCCAGCAGTGTACGGACAGGGTCTGTCGAGCAGTACTTC

size: .
D: .
J: TRBJ1-4
V: TRBV30
CDR3: CAWSGGRVNEKLFF
DNA: TGTGCCTGGAGTGGGGGCAGAGTTAATGAAAAACTGTTTTTT

size: .
D: TRBD1
J: TRBJ1-1
V: TRBV4-3
CDR3: CASSQSRTGGSEAFF
DNA: TGCGCCAGCAGCCAAAGTCGGACAGGGGGCAGTGAAGCTTTCTTT

size: .
D: TRBD2
J: TRBJ2-1
V: TRBV6-2/TRBV6-3
CDR3: CASSYITSGINNEQFF
DNA: TGTGCCAGCAGTTACATTACTAGCGGGATTAACAATGAGCAGTTCTTC

size: .
D: .
J: TRBJ1-3
V: TRBV15
CDR3: CATSPRAGSGNTIYF
DNA: TGTGCCACCAGCCCCCGGGCAGGGTCCGGAAACACCATATATTTT

size: few
D: .
J: TRBJ2-1
V: TRBV10-3
CDR3: CATGSSNEQFF
DNA: TGTGCCACCGGGAGTTCGAATGAGCAGTTCTTC

size: .
D: TRBD2
J: TRBJ2-3
V: TRBV5-1
CDR3: CASSLEASGRITDTQYF
DNA: TGCGCCAGCAGCTTGGAAGCTAGCGGGAGGATCACAGATACGCAGTATTTT

size: .
D: TRBD1
J: TRBJ2-1
V: TRBV19
CDR3: CASKPQGARWYNEQFF
DNA: TGTGCCAGTAAGCCCCAGGGGGCCAGGTGGTACAATGAGCAGTTCTTC

size: .
D: .
J: TRBJ2-2
V: TRBV13
CDR3: CASSTRGQYTGELFF
DNA: TGTGCCAGCAGCACCCGCGGACAGTACACCGGGGAGCTGTTTTTT

size: .
D: TRBD1
J: TRBJ1-2
V: TRBV9
CDR3: CASSVGTGEYGYTF
DNA: TGTGCCAGCAGCGTCGGGACAGGGGAATATGGCTACACCTTC

size: .
D: .
J: TRBJ2-3
V: TRBV7-2
CDR3: CASSLAGRITDTQYF
DNA: TGTGCCAGCAGCTTAGCGGGCAGGATCACAGATACGCAGTATTTT

size: .
D: .
J: TRBJ1-3
V: TRBV4-2
CDR3: CASSQEIGQGNTIYF
DNA: TGTGCCAGCAGCCAAGAAATTGGGCAAGGAAACACCATATATTTT

size: .
D: .
J: TRBJ2-5
V: TRBV19
CDR3: CASSIGTGSGETQYF
DNA: TGTGCCAGTAGTATAGGTACGGGATCTGGGGAGACCCAGTACTTC

size: .
D: TRBD1
J: TRBJ2-7
V: TRBV24-1
CDR3: CATSGGQGYEQYF
DNA: TGTGCCACCAGTGGGGGACAGGGCTACGAGCAGTACTTC

size: .
D: TRBD1
J: TRBJ1-2
V: TRBV4-3
CDR3: CASSQNRGPNYGYTF
DNA: TGCGCCAGCAGCCAAAACAGGGGACCTAACTATGGCTACACCTTC

size: .
D: .
J: TRBJ2-3
V: TRBV4-3
CDR3: CASSQVRSDTQYF
DNA: TGCGCCAGCAGCCAAGTGAGGTCCGATACGCAGTATTTT

size: once
D: .
J: TRBJ1-4
V: TRBV5-4
CDR3: CASSSMVSGNEKLFF
DNA: TGTGCCAGCAGCTCTATGGTCAGCGGTAATGAAAAACTGTTTTTT

size: once
D: TRBD1
J: TRBJ1-5
V: TRBV30
CDR3: CAWSEGTVDQPQHF
DNA: TGTGCCTGGAGCGAAGGGACAGTAGATCAGCCCCAGCATTTT

size: .
D: .
J: TRBJ1-4
V: TRBV3-1/TRBV3-2
CDR3: CASSLDRQAVNEKLFF
DNA: TGTGCCAGCAGCCTAGACCGACAGGCCGTTAATGAAAAACTGTTTTTT

size: .
D: TRBD2
J: TRBJ2-5
V: TRBV7-2
CDR3: CASSLALAVRQETQYF
DNA: TGTGCCAGCAGCTTAGCGCTAGCGGTGAGGCAAGAGACCCAGTACTTC

size: .
D: .
J: TRBJ1-4
V: TRBV4-1
CDR3: CASSQDKVGDRWIF
DNA: TGCGCCAGCAGCCAAGATAAGGTGGGAGACAGGTGGATTTTT

size: once
D: .
J: TRBJ2-5
V: TRBV7-2
CDR3: CASRRGGDETQYF
DNA: TGTGCCAGCCGAAGGGGGGGGGACGAGACCCAGTACTTC

size: few
D: .
J: TRBJ1-5
V: TRBV19
CDR3: CASSIGQGRQPQHF
DNA: TGTGCCAGTAGTATCGGGCAGGGAAGGCAGCCCCAGCATTTT

size: .
D: TRBD2
J: TRBJ2-7
V: TRBV7-2
CDR3: CASSSTGTSSYEQYF
DNA: TGTGCCAGCAGCTCCACCGGGACTAGCTCCTACGAGCAGTACTTC